This passage covers 11 T cell receptor beta chains from one sample sequenced in a study of T cell changes during pregnancy in multiple sclerosis. The method was immunoSEQ multiplex PCR; TCRdb's version includes in-frame clones alone and lacks a portion of them. In the table there are some 100,000 clones, around 93% of which are singletons. The sample in question was peripheral blood, obtained before pregnancy. The receptors were sampled from a female donor with multiple sclerosis, enrolled in a pregnancy study.

This sequence joins TRBV7-9 and TRBJ1-5; TRBD1 matches 7 bases. Unmatched junction bases numbered 4, after V lost 5 bases and J lost 3 bases. The CDR3 consists of 14 residues. Germline CDR1 and CDR2: SEHNR and FQNEAQ (reference sequence). In nucleotides, the CDR3 is TGTGCCAGCAGCGCCGGGACAGCCAATCAGCCCCAGCATTTT. This translates into CASSAGTANQPQHF.

V gene TRBV7-9 combines with J gene TRBJ1-1, with 9 bases matching TRBD1. The CDR3 has 15 residues. Trimming at V came to 5 bases and at J to 0 bases, leaving 4 bases not matched to a gene. Germline V gives CDR1 SEHNR, CDR2 FQNEAQ (reference sequence). The CDR3 loop is CASSHHRGLNTEAFF. DNA of the CDR3: TGTGCCAGCAGCCACCACAGGGGGCTGAACACTGAAGCTTTCTTT.

In its sample, this clone was seen once. CDR3: CASSSLGSGYSMAQYF. The CDR3 DNA reads TGTGCCAGCAGCTCCCTCGGGAGCGGGTACTCCATGGCGCAGTACTTC. The gene calls are TRBV5-4 and TRBJ2-7, with D perhaps TRBD2 (6 bases). Germline V gene sequence: CDR1 SGHNT, CDR2 YYREEE (reference sequence). Trimming shortened V by 3 bases and J by 9 bases, and 25 bases separated the two germline ends. The length of the CDR3 is 16 residues.

This clone was observed a handful of times. This chain joins TRBV30 and TRBJ2-1; D is possibly TRBD2 (6 bases). The CDR3 sequence is 14 residues long. Deletions cut 3 bases from V and 1 base from J, with 10 bases between. CDR1 is GTSNPN, CDR2 SVGIG, per germline (reference sequence). CDR3 region: CAWRTGESYNEQFF. DNA for the CDR3: TGTGCCTGGAGAACGGGGGAATCCTACAATGAGCAGTTCTTC.

CDR3 in DNA: TGTGCCAGCAGCTTGGGAGGGTCCGGCTACGAGCAGTACTTC. It codes for CASSLGGSGYEQYF. The J gene is TRBJ2-7, the V gene TRBV5-4, with a possible D match to TRBD2 (5 bases). Per germline, CDR1 SGHNT and CDR2 YYREEE (reference sequence). V lost 0 bases to trimming and J lost 3 bases, with 10 bases between them. The CDR3 runs to 14 residues. Drawing the rest from reference TRBV5-4 and TRBJ2-7, the complete variable domain is ETGVTQSPTHLIKTRGQQVTLRCSSQSGHNTVSWYQQALGQGPQFIFQYYREEENGRGNFPPRFSGLQFPNYSSELNVNALELDDSALYLCASSLGGSGYEQYFGPGTRLTVT.

This chain uses TRBV18 with TRBJ2-7; 8 nucleotides agree with TRBD2. Trimming took 4 bases from V and 3 from J; bases not matched to a gene: 8. The length of the CDR3 is 15 residues. Germline lookup yields CDR1 KGHSH and CDR2 LQKENI. CDR3 region: CASSRPGGGDYEQYF. CDR3 DNA: TGTGCCAGCTCACGCCCCGGGGGGGGCGACTACGAGCAGTACTTC.

The chain is built from TRBV7-6 and TRBJ2-5, with D possibly TRBD2 on 6 matching bases. The CDR3 is 12 residues long. The germline V and J ends were trimmed by 5 bases and 7 bases, with 11 bases remaining between them. Germline CDR1 SGHVS, CDR2 FNYEAQ. The CDR3 DNA reads as TGTGCCAGCAGCCCGGAGGGGTGGACCCAGTACTTC. Its translation: CASSPEGWTQYF.

The table lists this clone with a few counts. The chain combines TRBV7-9 with TRBJ2-3; D perhaps matches TRBD1 (6 bases). The V gene's germline CDR1 is SEHNR and CDR2 FQNEAQ (reference sequence). The ends were cut back, 5 bases at V and 0 bases at J, with 12 bases in the middle. The CDR3 length is 15 residues. CDR3 residues: CASSLGTTSTDTQYF. The CDR3, as DNA: TGTGCCAGCAGCCTTGGGACAACGAGCACAGATACGCAGTATTTT. Full variable domain (outside the CDR3, taken from reference TRBV7-9 and TRBJ2-3): DTGVSQNPRHKITKRGQNVTFRCDPISEHNRLYWYRQTLGQGPEFLTYFQNEAQLEKSRLLSDRFSAERPKGSFSTLEIQRTEQGDSAMYLCASSLGTTSTDTQYFGPGTRLTVL.

The chain has TRBV4-2 and TRBJ2-7; 10 bases line up with TRBD2. V was clipped by 1 base and J by 0 bases; unmatched bases: 0. This CDR3 comprises 15 residues. Germline assignment: CDR1 LGHNA and CDR2 YNFKEQ. This CDR3 is CASSQGLAGSYEQYF. CDR3 in DNA: TGTGCCAGCAGCCAAGGACTAGCGGGCTCCTACGAGCAGTACTTC.

This chain joins TRBV6-4 and TRBJ1-5; 7 bases line up with TRBD1. Trimming took 7 bases from V and 7 from J; bases not matched to a gene: 7. This CDR3 has 13 residues. Germline-derived CDR1 and CDR2 are MRHNA and SNTAGT. CDR3 protein: CASTRQGRQPQHF. The DNA of the CDR3 is TGTGCCAGCACACGACAGGGCCGGCAGCCCCAGCATTTT.

V and J are TRBV19 and TRBJ2-7; D is ambiguous. V lost 5 bases, J lost 1 base, and 15 bases lay in between. Germline CDR1 is LNHDA and CDR2 is SQIVND (reference sequence). The CDR3 totals 15 residues. CDR3: CASSSGPSISYEQYF. DNA for the CDR3: TGTGCCAGTAGTTCGGGTCCCTCAATATCCTACGAGCAGTACTTC.